The 22 T cell receptor beta chains below all came from one sample that was sequenced in a study of blood T cell repertoires in COVID-19. TCRdb's table, derived via immunoSEQ multiplex PCR, lists solely in-frame clones and lacks some. The table includes some 320,000 clones, roughly 90% detected once. Sequenced material: PBMCs or T cells enriched from blood (not recorded which). The receptors here all came from a woman aged 30 to 39 who had been exposed to COVID-19.

This clone showed up just once. The V and J genes are TRBV15 and TRBJ2-3, with 11 bases that match TRBD1. V lost 0 bases to trimming and J lost 6 bases; unmatched junction nucleotides: 8. In germline, CDR1 is LNHNV, CDR2 YYDKDF (reference sequence). The length of the CDR3 is 17 residues. The CDR3 loop is CATSREVGTGGSDTQYF. In nucleotides, the CDR3 is TGTGCCACCAGCAGAGAAGTCGGGACAGGGGGTTCGGATACGCAGTATTTT.

The chain recombines TRBV24-1 with TRBJ1-5; TRBD1 agrees at 10 bases. The germline V gene encodes CDR1 KGHDR and CDR2 SFDVKD. Trimming cost V 4 bases and J 0 bases; bases outside gene matches: 5. CDR3 length equals 17 residues. Written as DNA, the CDR3 is TGTGCCACCAGTGACCCTGGACAGGGGGATAGCAATCAGCCCCAGCATTTT. Translated, it gives CATSDPGQGDSNQPQHF.

The V gene is TRBV27, the J gene TRBJ1-3, with D unclear. CDR3 length: 17 amino acids. Germline assignment: CDR1 MNHEY and CDR2 SMNVEV (reference sequence). Trimming pared 2 bases from V and 0 bases from J, leaving 14 bases between. The CDR3 protein is CASSLMAGTSSGNTIYF. The CDR3 DNA follows: TGTGCCAGCAGTTTAATGGCAGGAACTTCCTCTGGAAACACCATATATTTT.

V is TRBV19 and J is TRBJ2-3; 8 bases align to TRBD2. Germline lookup yields CDR1 LNHDA and CDR2 SQIVND (reference sequence). The CDR3 totals 15 residues. V shed 3 bases and J 6 bases; nucleotides not matched to a gene: 8. In nucleotides, the CDR3 is TGTGCCAGTAGTATGGGGACTAGTATCGCGGATACGCAGTATTTT. Protein sequence: CASSMGTSIADTQYF.

This clone was seen once. One junction end does not reproduce the germline sequence, and a read error may be involved. This rearrangement joins TRBV3-1 (or the pseudogene TRBV3-2) to TRBJ1-1, with 8 bases aligning to TRBD1. The CDR3 extends over 15 amino acids. Germline V gene data show CDR1 as LGHDT and CDR2 as YNNKEL (reference sequence). The CDR3: CASSLPGQGYLDRRF. The CDR3 region has the DNA TGTGCCAGCAGCCTACCAGGACAGGGCTACTTGGATCGTCGCTTT.

CDR3 sequence: CAILSPREQFF. CDR3 DNA: TGTGCCATCTTAAGCCCCCGTGAGCAGTTCTTC. The chain links TRBV6-5 to TRBJ2-1; no firm D call. The CDR3 has 11 amino acids. Germline V gene lookup returns CDR1 MNHEY and CDR2 SVGAGI. The germline V and J ends were trimmed by 10 bases and 9 bases, with 13 bases remaining between them.

V usage is TRBV6-5 and J usage is TRBJ1-5, with D maybe TRBD1 (6 bases). CDR3 size: 15 residues. Germline CDR1 MNHEY, CDR2 SVGAGI. Trimming removed 7 bases from V and 5 bases from J, with 18 bases in between. The CDR3 here is CASIETPRGHQPQHF. The CDR3 nucleotides are TGTGCCAGCATAGAGACCCCCAGGGGCCATCAGCCCCAGCATTTT.

This chain connects TRBV18 to TRBJ1-2; 9 bases align to TRBD1. Germline CDR1 KGHSH, CDR2 LQKENI. The CDR3 spans 17 residues. V lost 3 bases, J lost 4 bases, and 12 bases stayed unmatched. CDR3 nucleotide sequence: TGTGCCAGCTCACCTCGGACAGGGGACGAATCCCGCTATGGCTACACCTTC. It yields the protein CASSPRTGDESRYGYTF.

The CDR3 is CASSQDAVAGGFEQFF. The CDR3 nucleotides are TGCGCCAGCAGCCAAGATGCGGTAGCGGGGGGTTTTGAGCAGTTCTTC. The J gene is TRBJ2-1, the V gene TRBV4-3; TRBD2 matches at 10 bases. The V segment lost 0 bases and the J segment 9 bases; nucleotides outside the gene matches: 8. Germline V gene lookup returns CDR1 LGHNA and CDR2 YSLEER. The CDR3 is 16 residues long.

The chain combines TRBV6-5 with TRBJ2-2; the D gene is possibly TRBD1 (6 bases). Trimming took off 6 bases at V and 0 bases at J, with 8 bases between the two ends. The CDR3 consists of 14 residues. Germline-derived CDR1 and CDR2 are MNHEY and SVGAGI. Written as DNA, the CDR3 is TGTGCCAGCAGGGGGGCACCGAACACCGGGGAGCTGTTTTTT. Amino acids: CASRGAPNTGELFF.

This clone was seen a single time. The chain couples TRBV5-4 to TRBJ2-2; TRBD2 is a possible D gene (6 bases). V lost 4 bases, J lost 4 bases, and 17 bases lay in between. The CDR3 runs to 16 residues. Germline V gene lookup returns CDR1 SGHNT and CDR2 YYREEE (reference sequence). Here the CDR3 reads CASSPFSGSGTGELFF. CDR3 sequence (DNA): TGTGCCAGCAGCCCATTTAGCGGTTCAGGCACCGGGGAGCTGTTTTTT. Combining the CDR3 with reference TRBV5-4 and TRBJ2-2 gives the whole variable domain ETGVTQSPTHLIKTRGQQVTLRCSSQSGHNTVSWYQQALGQGPQFIFQYYREEENGRGNFPPRFSGLQFPNYSSELNVNALELDDSALYLCASSPFSGSGTGELFFGEGSRLTVL.

In this sample, this clone turned up a few times. CDR3 loop: CASSPPGLGPAGEQYF. Written as DNA, the CDR3 is TGTGCCAGTAGCCCTCCCGGGCTTGGGCCCGCGGGGGAGCAGTACTTC. The rearrangement links TRBV19 to TRBJ2-7; TRBD2 is a possible D gene (6 bases). The CDR3 loop spans 16 amino acids. CDR1 is LNHDA, CDR2 SQIVND, per germline (reference sequence). V dropped 6 bases and J dropped 7 bases, with 25 bases sitting between them.

This clone showed up just once. V and J are TRBV12-5 and TRBJ1-2; TRBD1 matches at 9 bases. The V and J ends lost 7 bases and 4 bases, in that order; junction bases with no gene match: 13. The V gene's germline CDR1 is LGHNT and CDR2 FRNRAP. The CDR3 covers 16 residues. CDR3 nucleotide sequence: TGTGCTAGTGTCGACAAAAACAGGGGGCGCGTCTATGGCTACACCTTC. Encoded protein: CASVDKNRGRVYGYTF.

The chain is built from TRBV6-5 and TRBJ1-1; 7 bases line up with TRBD1. The J segment lost 3 bases and the V segment lost 9 bases, leaving 4 bases of the junction unmatched. This CDR3 has 12 amino acids. Per germline, CDR1 MNHEY and CDR2 SVGAGI. The CDR3 nucleotides are TGTGCCAGTTACAGGGGCGACACTGAAGCTTTCTTT. Residues: CASYRGDTEAFF.

The chain combines TRBV7-3 with TRBJ2-3; D gene unclear. CDR1 is SGHTA and CDR2 is FQGTGA in the germline V gene. CDR3 size: 13 residues. Trimming pared 2 bases from V and 5 bases from J, leaving 8 bases between. CDR3 region: CASSLAARDTQYF. CDR3 bases: TGTGCCAGCAGCTTAGCGGCCCGAGATACGCAGTATTTT.

The rearrangement uses TRBV5-1 and TRBJ2-7; 7 nucleotides line up with TRBD1. Germline values: CDR1 SGHRS, CDR2 YFSETQ. The V and J ends lost 2 bases and 2 bases, in that order; junction bases with no gene match: 7. The CDR3 covers 15 residues. CDR3 region: CASSFTTGVPYEQYF. CDR3 sequence (DNA): TGCGCCAGCAGCTTTACTACAGGGGTCCCCTACGAGCAGTACTTC.

V is TRBV29-1 and J is TRBJ1-2; D perhaps matches TRBD1 (5 bases). Trimming shortened V by 5 bases and J by 8 bases, and 27 bases separated the two germline ends. The germline gives CDR1 SQVTM, CDR2 ANQGSEA. The CDR3 is made up of 16 amino acids. This CDR3 reads CSVPCRGGASHGGYTF. The CDR3 coding sequence is TGCAGCGTTCCCTGCAGAGGAGGGGCGAGCCATGGGGGCTACACCTTC.

The gene calls are TRBV2 and TRBJ2-7; 12 nucleotides match TRBD1. The length of the CDR3 is 16 residues. The germline V gene encodes CDR1 SNHLY and CDR2 FYNNEI. The V segment lost 3 bases and the J segment 4 bases; nucleotides outside the gene matches: 7. CDR3 in DNA: TGTGCCAGCAGTGACTCCCAGGGACAGGGGGCTTACGAGCAGTACTTC. It is translated as CASSDSQGQGAYEQYF.

The chain joins TRBV5-6 to TRBJ2-7; possibly TRBD1 for D (6 bases). Germline V lookup: CDR1 SGHDT, CDR2 YYEEEE. CDR3 length equals 13 residues. V was pared by 4 bases and J by 0 bases, with 8 bases between. This CDR3 reads CASSPDSSYEQYF. CDR3 in DNA: TGTGCCAGCAGCCCGGACAGCTCCTACGAGCAGTACTTC.

The count of this clone is one. The chain carries TRBV29-1 and TRBJ2-3; D gene ambiguous. Trimming stripped 4 bases from V and 0 bases from J, with 14 bases between. Germline V gene data show CDR1 as SQVTM and CDR2 as ANQGSEA. The CDR3 has 15 amino acids. DNA for the CDR3: TGCAGCGTTGCGCGAGGCAGTACTAGCACAGATACGCAGTATTTT. It yields the protein CSVARGSTSTDTQYF.

V and J are TRBV7-9 and TRBJ2-7; 9 nucleotides match TRBD2. V lost 3 bases to trimming and J lost 5 bases; unmatched junction nucleotides: 5. The V gene's germline CDR1 is SEHNR and CDR2 FQNEAQ (reference sequence). CDR3 length equals 14 residues. CDR3 amino acids: CASSLSSGVDEQYF. In nucleotides, the CDR3 is TGTGCCAGCAGCTTGTCTAGCGGGGTCGACGAGCAGTACTTC.

The V call is TRBV5-1, the J call TRBJ1-1, with 9 bases fitting TRBD1. The length of the CDR3 is 16 residues. Germline lookup yields CDR1 SGHRS and CDR2 YFSETQ. The V segment lost 0 bases and the J segment 5 bases; nucleotides outside the gene matches: 8. The CDR3 region is CASSLDRGRIVTEAFF. The CDR3 DNA follows: TGCGCCAGCAGCTTGGACAGGGGGCGGATTGTTACTGAAGCTTTCTTT.